This is a list of T cell receptor beta chains from one sample in a study of blood T cell repertoires in COVID-19. Method: immunoSEQ multiplex PCR; TCRdb's copy keeps in-frame clones and lacks some. The sample comprises 15,000 to 25,000 clones, 80% to 95% of which are singletons, and approximately 4% rests with the top ten. Material for sequencing was peripheral blood. The source of these receptors is a woman aged 45 to 65 with active COVID-19. Both conserved end residues are part of each CDR3. D genes are given only for firm matches. The size entry is marked missing in some rows and otherwise reads once, few, many or a size class.

NA	TRBJ2-7	TRBV29-1	NA	TGCAGCGTTCTTGTACACACCGGAGGGGAGCAGTACTTC	CSVLVHTGGEQYF
NA	TRBJ2-1	TRBV5-1	NA	TGCGCCAGCAGGGAGGGGGCGGGTAACAATGAGCAGTTCTTC	CASREGAGNNEQFF
NA	TRBJ2-1	TRBV7-6	TRBD1	TGTGCCAGCAGCTCACAGGGGACAGGGGGTCAGGATGAGCAGTTCTTC	CASSSQGTGGQDEQFF
once	TRBJ1-5	TRBV7-9	TRBD1	TGTGCCAGCAGCTCCGGGACAGGGCCAGATCAGCCCCAGCATTTT	CASSSGTGPDQPQHF
NA	TRBJ1-1	TRBV6-6	NA	TGTGCCAGCAGGAACAGGGCCTCAAAAAACACTGAAGCTTTCTTT	CASRNRASKNTEAFF
NA	TRBJ2-1	TRBV19	TRBD2	TGTGCCAGTAGTATGGGTGGGGCTAGCGGGAGCAAAGGCAATGAGCAGTTCTTC	CASSMGGASGSKGNEQFF
NA	TRBJ2-6	TRBV9	TRBD2	TGTGCCAGCAGCGTAGTCGCGGGAGGTTCTGGGGCCAACGTCCTGACTTTC	CASSVVAGGSGANVLTF
NA	TRBJ2-3	TRBV7-2	TRBD2	TGTGCCAGCAGCTTGCGGACTAGCGGGGCAACAGATACGCAGTATTTT	CASSLRTSGATDTQYF
NA	TRBJ2-7	TRBV5-1	TRBD2	TGCGCCAGCAGCTTGGAAGGTAGCGGGGGACCTATAAGGTGGCAGTACTTC	CASSLEGSGGPIRWQYF
NA	TRBJ2-2	TRBV10-3	TRBD2	TGTGCCATCAAGAGCGGGACCACCGGGGAGCTGTTTTTT	CAIKSGTTGELFF
NA	TRBJ1-2	TRBV30	TRBD1	TGTGCCTGGAGTGGGGAGAGGGACAGGGGATATGGCTACACCTTC	CAWSGERDRGYGYTF
NA	TRBJ2-3	TRBV2	TRBD2	TGTGCCAGCAGTGAACTCCCGGCTAGCGGGGGCACAGATACGCAGTATTTT	CASSELPASGGTDTQYF
NA	TRBJ2-5	TRBV10-3	TRBD2	TGTGCCATCAGCCTCGCCAAGGGAGGGCAAGAGACCCAGTACTTC	CAISLAKGGQETQYF
NA	TRBJ1-6	TRBV5-1	NA	TGCGCCAGCAGCTTGGAGGGACATTTTAATTCACCCCTCCACTTT	CASSLEGHFNSPLHF
NA	TRBJ1-1	TRBV10-3	NA	TGTGCCATCAGTGACAGAACAGTAATGAACACTGAAGCTTTCTTT	CAISDRTVMNTEAFF
NA	TRBJ1-4	TRBV18	NA	TGTGCCAGCTCACCCGGTCCGGGGGAAAAACTGTTTTTT	CASSPGPGEKLFF